The 10 T cell receptor beta chains below come from one sample, sequenced in a study of cytotoxic CD8 clonotypes in ibrutinib-treated CLL. Some clones are missing from TCRdb's copy, which holds only in-frame ones; the method was immunoSEQ multiplex PCR. The table lists fewer than 150,000 clones, approximately 80% of them singletons. The sequenced sample was PBMCs, obtained after 24 months of ibrutinib treatment. These receptor sequences come from a human donor with chronic lymphocytic leukemia.

The rearrangement uses TRBV5-1 and TRBJ1-2; TRBD1 might be the D (6 bases). Trimming removed 0 bases from V and 8 bases from J, with 17 bases in between. Germline lookup yields CDR1 SGHRS and CDR2 YFSETQ. CDR3 length: 15 residues. CDR3 DNA: TGCGCCAGCAGCTTGGCGTTCGGGGGCAACGAAGGCTACACCTTC. Residues: CASSLAFGGNEGYTF.

The chain is built from TRBV5-5 and TRBJ1-5; 12 nucleotides agree with TRBD1. After removal of 4 bases from V and 7 bases from J, the junction contained 6 bases not matched to a gene. This CDR3 has 15 residues. The germline V gene has CDR1 SGHKS and CDR2 YYEKEE (reference sequence). CDR3 nucleotides: TGTGCCAGCAGCCTCCGGGACAGGGGGCCCCAGCCCCAGCATTTT. Translating gives CASSLRDRGPQPQHF.

The V call is TRBV10-3, the J call TRBJ1-6, with a tentative D call TRBD1 (6 bases). The CDR3 totals 14 residues. Germline-derived CDR1 and CDR2 are ENHRY and SYGVKD. V lost 7 bases and J lost 10, with 17 bases in between. CDR3 coding DNA: TGTGCCATCAACCCACAGGGTTTCGGGTCACCCCTCCACTTT. It specifies CAINPQGFGSPLHF.

This chain links TRBV7-8 with TRBJ1-4; D not resolved. V lost 1 base and J lost 6, with 9 bases in between. The CDR3 sequence is 14 residues long. The V gene's germline CDR1 is SGHVS and CDR2 FQNEAQ. In DNA, the CDR3 is TGTGCCAGCAGCTTAGGTCTTGGATATGAAAAACTGTTTTTT. It yields the protein CASSLGLGYEKLFF.

This sequence joins TRBV4-2 and TRBJ2-2, with 7 positions matching TRBD2. Looked up from germline, CDR1 is LGHNA and CDR2 is YNFKEQ. This CDR3 comprises 17 residues. Losses at the gene ends were 4 bases for V and 0 bases for J; bases not matched to a gene: 8. CDR3 nucleotides: TGTGCCAGCAGCCCAGACTTTGCGGGGGCGAACACCGGGGAGCTGTTTTTT. This sequence encodes CASSPDFAGANTGELFF.

The J gene is TRBJ1-2, the V gene TRBV5-3; 8 bases map to TRBD1. TRBV5-3 is labeled an ORF, and its function is uncertain. The CDR3 spans 13 residues. V lost 4 bases to trimming and J lost 8 bases; unmatched junction nucleotides: 7. CDR3 protein: CARSLRTGRGYTF. The DNA for the CDR3 is TGTGCCAGAAGCCTTAGGACAGGGCGAGGCTACACCTTC.

The rearrangement joins TRBV6-6 to TRBJ1-1; no definite D call. Germline V CDR1 and CDR2: MNHNY, SVGAGI (reference sequence). The V end was cut by 0 bases, the J end by 2 bases, with 10 bases between. The CDR3 is made up of 15 amino acids. The CDR3 here is CASSYSGQSNTEAFF. For the CDR3, the DNA is TGTGCCAGCAGTTACTCTGGGCAGTCAAACACTGAAGCTTTCTTT.

The CDR3 DNA sequence: TGTGCCAGCCACCTGGGCATTGGGGGGAAGGAGCAGTACTTC. Encoded protein: CASHLGIGGKEQYF. This sequence joins TRBV2 and TRBJ2-7; D may be TRBD2 (6 bases). Germline V gene lookup returns CDR1 SNHLY and CDR2 FYNNEI. The V and J ends lost 8 bases and 7 bases respectively, with 21 bases between them. This CDR3 contains 14 residues.

V usage is TRBV5-6 and J usage is TRBJ1-2; D gene uncertain. Germline V gene lookup returns CDR1 SGHDT and CDR2 YYEEEE. This CDR3 has 15 residues. V was pared by 1 base and J by 1 base, with 11 bases between. CDR3 bases: TGTGCCAGCAGCTTGATCACAGCATATAACTATGGCTACACCTTC. Encoded protein: CASSLITAYNYGYTF.

This clone has just one count. In DNA, the CDR3 is TGTGCCAGCAGTTACGGGGCGGGGGGGCCCGTAGATACGCAGTATTTT. Protein product: CASSYGAGGPVDTQYF. The rearrangement joins TRBV6-5 to TRBJ2-3, with TRBD2 matching 9 bases. Per the germline V gene, CDR1 is MNHEY and CDR2 is SVGAGI. The CDR3 totals 16 residues. The junction had 8 bases not matched to a gene; V was cut back by 2 bases and J by 5 bases.